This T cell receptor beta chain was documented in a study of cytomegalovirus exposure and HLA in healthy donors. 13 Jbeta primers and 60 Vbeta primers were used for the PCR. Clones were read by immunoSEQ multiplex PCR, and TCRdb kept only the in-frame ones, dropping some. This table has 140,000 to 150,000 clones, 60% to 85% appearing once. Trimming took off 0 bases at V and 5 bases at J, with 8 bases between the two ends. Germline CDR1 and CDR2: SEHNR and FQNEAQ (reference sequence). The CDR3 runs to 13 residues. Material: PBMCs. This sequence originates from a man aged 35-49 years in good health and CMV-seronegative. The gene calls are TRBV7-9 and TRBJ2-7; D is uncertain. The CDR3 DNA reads TGTGCCAGCAGCTTAGCGCGGCACCACGAGCAGTACTTC. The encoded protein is CASSLARHHEQYF.